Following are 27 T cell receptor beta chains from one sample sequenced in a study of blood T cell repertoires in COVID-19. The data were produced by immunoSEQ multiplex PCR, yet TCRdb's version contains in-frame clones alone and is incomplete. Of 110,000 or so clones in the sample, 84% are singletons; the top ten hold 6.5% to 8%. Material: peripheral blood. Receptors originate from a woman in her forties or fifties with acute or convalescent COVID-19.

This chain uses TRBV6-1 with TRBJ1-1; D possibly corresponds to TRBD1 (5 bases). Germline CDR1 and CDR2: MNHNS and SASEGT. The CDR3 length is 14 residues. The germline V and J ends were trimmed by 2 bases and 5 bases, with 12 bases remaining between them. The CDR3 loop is CASSEQVQGTEAFF. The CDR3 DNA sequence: TGTGCCAGCAGTGAACAGGTCCAGGGTACTGAAGCTTTCTTT.

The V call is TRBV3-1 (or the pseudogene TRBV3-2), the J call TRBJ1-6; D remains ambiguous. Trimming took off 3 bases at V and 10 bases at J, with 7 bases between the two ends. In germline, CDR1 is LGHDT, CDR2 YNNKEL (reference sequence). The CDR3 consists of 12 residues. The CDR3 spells CASSQGWSPLHF. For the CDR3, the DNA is TGTGCCAGCAGCCAGGGCTGGTCACCCCTCCACTTT.

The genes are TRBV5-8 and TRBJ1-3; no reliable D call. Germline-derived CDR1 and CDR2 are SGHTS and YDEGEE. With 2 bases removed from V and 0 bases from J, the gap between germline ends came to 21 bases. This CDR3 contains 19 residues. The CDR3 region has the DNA TGTGCCAGCAGCTTCGTGCCGTCAGCGGGTATTGTCTCTGGAAACACCATATATTTT. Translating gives CASSFVPSAGIVSGNTIYF. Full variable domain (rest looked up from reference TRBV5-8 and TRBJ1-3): EAGVTQSPTHLIKTRGQQATLRCSPISGHTSVYWYQQALGLGLQFLLWYDEGEERNRGNFPPRFSGRQFPNYSSELNVNALELEDSALYLCASSFVPSAGIVSGNTIYFGEGSWLTVV.

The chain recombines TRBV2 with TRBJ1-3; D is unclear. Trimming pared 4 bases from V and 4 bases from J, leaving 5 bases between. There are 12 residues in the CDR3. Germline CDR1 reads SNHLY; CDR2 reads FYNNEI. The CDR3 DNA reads TGTGCCAGCAGTGTTGGCGGAAACACCATATATTTT. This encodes CASSVGGNTIYF.

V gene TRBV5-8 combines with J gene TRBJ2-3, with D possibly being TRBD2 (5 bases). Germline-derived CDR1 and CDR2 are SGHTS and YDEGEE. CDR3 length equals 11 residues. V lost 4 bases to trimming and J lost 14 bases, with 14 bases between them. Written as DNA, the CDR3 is TGTGCCAGCAGCCTAGCAAGAAATCTGTATTTT. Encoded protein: CASSLARNLYF.

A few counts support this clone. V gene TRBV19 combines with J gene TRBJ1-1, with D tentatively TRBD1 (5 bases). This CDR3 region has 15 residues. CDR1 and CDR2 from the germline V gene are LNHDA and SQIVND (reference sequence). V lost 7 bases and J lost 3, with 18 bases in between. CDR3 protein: CASKTPGRGDTEAFF. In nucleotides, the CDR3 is TGTGCCAGTAAAACCCCGGGTAGGGGCGACACTGAAGCTTTCTTT.

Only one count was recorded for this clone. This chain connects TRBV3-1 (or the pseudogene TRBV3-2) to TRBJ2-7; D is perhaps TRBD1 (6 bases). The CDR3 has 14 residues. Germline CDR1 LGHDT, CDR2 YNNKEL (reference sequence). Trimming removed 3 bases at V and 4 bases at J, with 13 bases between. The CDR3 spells CASSHRQVGYEQYF. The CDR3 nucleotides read TGTGCCAGCAGCCACCGACAGGTCGGATACGAGCAGTACTTC.

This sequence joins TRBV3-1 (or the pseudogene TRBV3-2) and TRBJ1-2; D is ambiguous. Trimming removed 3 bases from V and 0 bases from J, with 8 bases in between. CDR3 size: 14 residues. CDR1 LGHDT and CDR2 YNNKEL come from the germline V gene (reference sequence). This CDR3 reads CASSQRLTNYGYTF. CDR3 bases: TGTGCCAGCAGCCAGAGACTAACTAACTATGGCTACACCTTC.

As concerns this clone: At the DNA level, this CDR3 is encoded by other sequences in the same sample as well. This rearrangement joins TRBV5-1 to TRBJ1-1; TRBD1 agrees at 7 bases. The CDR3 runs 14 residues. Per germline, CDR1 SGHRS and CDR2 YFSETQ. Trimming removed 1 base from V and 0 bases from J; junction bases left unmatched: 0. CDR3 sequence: CASSLTGVNTEAFF. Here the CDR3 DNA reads TGCGCCAGCAGCTTGACAGGGGTGAACACTGAAGCTTTCTTT.

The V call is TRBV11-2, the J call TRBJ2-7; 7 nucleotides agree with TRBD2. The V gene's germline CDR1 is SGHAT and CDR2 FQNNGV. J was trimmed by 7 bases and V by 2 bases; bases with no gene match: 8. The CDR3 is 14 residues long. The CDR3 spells CASSLQRGPGEQYF. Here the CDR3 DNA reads TGTGCCAGCAGCTTACAGCGGGGCCCAGGGGAGCAGTACTTC.

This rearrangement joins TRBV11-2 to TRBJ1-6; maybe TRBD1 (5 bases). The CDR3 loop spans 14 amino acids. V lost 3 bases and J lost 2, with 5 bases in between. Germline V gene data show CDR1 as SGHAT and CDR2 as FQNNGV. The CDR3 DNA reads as TGTGCCAGCAGCTTGGACACCTATAATTCACCCCTCCACTTT. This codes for CASSLDTYNSPLHF.

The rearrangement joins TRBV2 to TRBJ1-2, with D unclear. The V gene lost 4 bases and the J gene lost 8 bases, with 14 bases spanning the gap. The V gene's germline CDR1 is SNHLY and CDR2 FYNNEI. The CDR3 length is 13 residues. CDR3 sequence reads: CASSVIGEGGYTF. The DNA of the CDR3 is TGTGCCAGCAGTGTTATTGGGGAGGGAGGCTACACCTTC. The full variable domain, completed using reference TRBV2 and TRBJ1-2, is EPEVTQTPSHQVTQMGQEVILRCVPISNHLYFYWYRQILGQKVEFLVSFYNNEISEKSEIFDDQFSVERPDGSNFTLKIRSTKLEDSAMYFCASSVIGEGGYTFGSGTRLTVV.

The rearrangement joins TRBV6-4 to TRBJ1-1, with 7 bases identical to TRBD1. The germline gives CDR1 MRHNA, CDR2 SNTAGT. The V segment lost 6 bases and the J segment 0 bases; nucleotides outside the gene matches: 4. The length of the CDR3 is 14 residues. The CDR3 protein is CASRPDRLNTEAFF. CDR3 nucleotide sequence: TGTGCCAGCAGGCCGGACAGGTTGAACACTGAAGCTTTCTTT.

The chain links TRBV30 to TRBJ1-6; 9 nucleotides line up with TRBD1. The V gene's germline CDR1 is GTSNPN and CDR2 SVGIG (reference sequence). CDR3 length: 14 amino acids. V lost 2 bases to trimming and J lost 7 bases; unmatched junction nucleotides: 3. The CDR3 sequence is CAWSPGQGNSPLHF. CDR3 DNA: TGTGCCTGGAGTCCAGGACAGGGGAATTCACCCCTCCACTTT.

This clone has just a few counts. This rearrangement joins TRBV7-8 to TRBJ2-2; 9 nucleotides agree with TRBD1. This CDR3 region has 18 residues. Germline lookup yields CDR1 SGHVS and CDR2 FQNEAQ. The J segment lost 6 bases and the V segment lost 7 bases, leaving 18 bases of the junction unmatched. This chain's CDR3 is CASKLLGTGRGGAGELFF. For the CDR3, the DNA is TGTGCCAGCAAGCTTCTCGGGACAGGGCGTGGGGGAGCCGGGGAGCTGTTTTTT.

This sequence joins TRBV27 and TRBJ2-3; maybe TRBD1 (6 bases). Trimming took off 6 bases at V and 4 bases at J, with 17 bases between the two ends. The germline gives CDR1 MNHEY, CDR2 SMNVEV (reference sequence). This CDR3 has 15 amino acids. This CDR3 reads CASRSGTPVADTQYF. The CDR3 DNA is TGTGCCAGCAGATCCGGGACACCCGTTGCAGATACGCAGTATTTT.

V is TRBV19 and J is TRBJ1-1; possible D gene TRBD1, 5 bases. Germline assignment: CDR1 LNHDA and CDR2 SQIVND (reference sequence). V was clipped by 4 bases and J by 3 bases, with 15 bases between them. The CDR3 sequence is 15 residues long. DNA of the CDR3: TGTGCCAGTAGTACTCGACAGACTCTGGACACTGAAGCTTTCTTT. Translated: CASSTRQTLDTEAFF.

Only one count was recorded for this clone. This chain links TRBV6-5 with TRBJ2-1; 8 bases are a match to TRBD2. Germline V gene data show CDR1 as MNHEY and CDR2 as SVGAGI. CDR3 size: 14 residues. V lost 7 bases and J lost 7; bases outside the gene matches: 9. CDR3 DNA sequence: TGTGCCAGCACCGCGTACGGGGGGGCAAATGAGCAGTTCTTC. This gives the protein CASTAYGGANEQFF.

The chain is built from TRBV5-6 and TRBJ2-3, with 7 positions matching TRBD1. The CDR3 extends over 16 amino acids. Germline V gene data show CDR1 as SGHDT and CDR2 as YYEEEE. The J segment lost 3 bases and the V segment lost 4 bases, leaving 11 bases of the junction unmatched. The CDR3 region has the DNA TGTGCCAGCAGCCGGCCGACAGGGTGGGCAACAGATACGCAGTATTTT. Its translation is CASSRPTGWATDTQYF.

As DNA, the CDR3 is TGTGCCAGCAGTGCTCCCGGGACAGGGCATGAAAAACTGTTTTTT. Translated, it gives CASSAPGTGHEKLFF. The chain recombines TRBV27 with TRBJ1-4, with 9 bases lining up with TRBD1. With V trimmed by 5 bases and J by 6 bases, 7 bases remained unmatched. CDR3 size: 15 residues. CDR1 MNHEY and CDR2 SMNVEV come from the germline V gene (reference sequence).

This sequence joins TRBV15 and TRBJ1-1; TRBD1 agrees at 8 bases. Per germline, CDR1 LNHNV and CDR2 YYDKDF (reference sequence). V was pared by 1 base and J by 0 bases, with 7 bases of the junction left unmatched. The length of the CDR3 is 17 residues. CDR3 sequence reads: CATSRGQGIWMNTEAFF. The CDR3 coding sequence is TGTGCCACCAGCAGAGGACAGGGGATTTGGATGAACACTGAAGCTTTCTTT.

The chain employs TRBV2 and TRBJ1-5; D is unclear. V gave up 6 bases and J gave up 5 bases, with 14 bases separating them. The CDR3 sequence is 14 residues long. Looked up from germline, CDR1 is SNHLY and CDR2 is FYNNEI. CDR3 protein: CASSDLGVHQPQHF. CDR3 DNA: TGTGCCAGCAGCGACCTCGGAGTTCATCAGCCCCAGCATTTT. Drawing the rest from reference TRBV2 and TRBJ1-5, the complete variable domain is EPEVTQTPSHQVTQMGQEVILRCVPISNHLYFYWYRQILGQKVEFLVSFYNNEISEKSEIFDDQFSVERPDGSNFTLKIRSTKLEDSAMYFCASSDLGVHQPQHFGDGTRLSIL.

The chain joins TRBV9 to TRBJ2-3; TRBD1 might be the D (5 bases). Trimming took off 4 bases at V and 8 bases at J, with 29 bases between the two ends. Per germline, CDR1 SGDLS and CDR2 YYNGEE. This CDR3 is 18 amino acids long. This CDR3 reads CASSPREVAGNRSGTQYF. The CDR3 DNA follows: TGTGCCAGCAGCCCCCGAGAGGTAGCCGGAAACAGGTCAGGTACGCAGTATTTT.

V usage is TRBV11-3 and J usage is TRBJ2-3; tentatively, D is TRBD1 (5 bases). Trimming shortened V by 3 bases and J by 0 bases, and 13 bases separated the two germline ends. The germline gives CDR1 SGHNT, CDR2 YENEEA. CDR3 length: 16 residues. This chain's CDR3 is CASSFSGISSTDTQYF. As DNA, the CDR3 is TGTGCCAGCAGCTTCTCAGGGATATCTAGCACAGATACGCAGTATTTT.

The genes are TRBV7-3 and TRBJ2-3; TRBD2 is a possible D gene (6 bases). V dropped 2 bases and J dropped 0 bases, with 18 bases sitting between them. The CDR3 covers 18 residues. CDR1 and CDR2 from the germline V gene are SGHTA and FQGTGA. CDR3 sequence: CASSLERTNLLSTDTQYF. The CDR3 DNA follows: TGTGCCAGCAGCTTAGAAAGGACTAATTTACTTAGCACAGATACGCAGTATTTT.

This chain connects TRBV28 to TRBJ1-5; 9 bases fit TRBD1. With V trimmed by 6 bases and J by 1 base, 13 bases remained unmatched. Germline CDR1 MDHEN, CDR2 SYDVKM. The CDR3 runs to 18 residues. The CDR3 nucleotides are TGTGCCAGCAGGGGACAGGGAGGGGTCGATGGGAGCAATCAGCCCCAGCATTTT. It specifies CASRGQGGVDGSNQPQHF.

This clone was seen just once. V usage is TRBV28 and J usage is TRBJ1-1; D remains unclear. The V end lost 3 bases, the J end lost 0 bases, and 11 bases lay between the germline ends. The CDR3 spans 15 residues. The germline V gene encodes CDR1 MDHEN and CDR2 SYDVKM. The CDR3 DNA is TGTGCCAGCAGTTTGGTGTTAGGAGTGAACACTGAAGCTTTCTTT. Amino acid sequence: CASSLVLGVNTEAFF.